The clone carrying this T cell receptor beta chain has only one observation. Its cognate antigen is unknown. CDR3 size: 16 residues. Looked up from germline, CDR1 is SGHRS and CDR2 is YFSETQ. Germline trimming cut 2 bases from V and 5 bases from J; bases unmatched to any gene: 5. The sample is drawn from a study of T cell responses to AZD1222 COVID-19 vaccine. TCRdb's table, derived via immunoSEQ multiplex PCR, lists solely in-frame clones and lacks some. The sample has 130,000 to 150,000 clones; about nine tenths are singletons. Study-level points and caveats: The donors showed a predominance of white British ancestry and of females, with possible underestimation of clonal diversity. Across the whole spike, CD4 TCRs peaked at regions 160-218 and 743-854. The repertoires were collected only after the peak T cell response. Seropositivity was recorded at baseline in only 6 or 7 AZD1222 recipients.

This receptor was identified in an adult in good health. This chain connects TRBV5-1 to TRBJ2-3, with 13 bases fitting TRBD2. The source was peripheral blood, collected on day 0 of AZD1222 vaccination. CDR3 DNA sequence: TGCGCCAGCAGCTTTGAGACTAGCGGGAGGATAGATACGCAGTATTTT. Protein product: CASSFETSGRIDTQYF. Complete variable domain (other parts from reference TRBV5-1 and TRBJ2-3): KAGVTQTPRYLIKTRGQQVTLSCSPISGHRSVSWYQQTPGQGLQFLFEYFSETQRNKGNFPGRFSGRQFSNSRSEMNVSTLELGDSALYLCASSFETSGRIDTQYFGPGTRLTVL.